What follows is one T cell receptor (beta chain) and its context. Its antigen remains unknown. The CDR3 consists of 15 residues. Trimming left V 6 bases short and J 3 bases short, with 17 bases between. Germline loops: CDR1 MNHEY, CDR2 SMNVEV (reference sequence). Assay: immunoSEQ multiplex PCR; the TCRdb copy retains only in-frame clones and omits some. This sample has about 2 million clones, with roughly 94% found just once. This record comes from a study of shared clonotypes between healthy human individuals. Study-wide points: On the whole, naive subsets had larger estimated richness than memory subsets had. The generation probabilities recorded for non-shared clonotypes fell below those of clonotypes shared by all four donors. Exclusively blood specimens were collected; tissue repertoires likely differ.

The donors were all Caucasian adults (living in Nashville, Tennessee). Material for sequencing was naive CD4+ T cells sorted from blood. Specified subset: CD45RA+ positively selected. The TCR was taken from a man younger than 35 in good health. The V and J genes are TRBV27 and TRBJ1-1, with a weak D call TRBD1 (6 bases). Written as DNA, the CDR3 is TGTGCCAGCAGCCCCGGGCAGGGGATTTACACTGAAGCTTTCTTT. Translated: CASSPGQGIYTEAFF.